This T cell receptor beta chain was found in a study of response to subunit inactivated influenza vaccine (dated 2018 in TCRdb). About the study as a whole: Deep quantitative T cell receptor repertoire profiling was used in the study to track responses to a trivalent subunit inactivated influenza vaccine.

Receptor libraries were prepared by RT-PCR. The listed sequencing device is Illumina HiSeq 2500. TCRdb reprocessed the public reads (quality trimming at Q25 with fastp, clone calling with MiXCR) and kept in-frame beta chains. CDR3 protein sequences are deduplicated, and each keeps its most common genes and DNA. The sample yields roughly 570,000 distinct CDR3 sequences; 10% to 15% were counted once. 13% of the sample is taken by the ten largest. This clonotype came up a few times. What this receptor recognizes is not known. Base quality data are lacking; no much larger clone is found one base away. Including the terminal cysteine and phenylalanine, the CDR3 comprises 14 residues. CDR3 DNA only is kept here, 42 bases in frame from base 1. V is pared back by 1 base and J by 7 bases, with 16 bases lying between the germline termini. From the germline V gene (reference sequence), CDR1 is DFQATT and CDR2 is SNEGSKA.

Study-wide conclusions, independent of this receptor: The authors suggested that each seasonal influenza vaccination may recruit only a limited number of new T cells.

What the time point label conveys for this sample: around 45 days after influenza vaccine administration. This receptor was obtained from a man in his fifties who received an inactivated influenza vaccine. Donor details come from another sample of the same person, matched by shared clones. Recombination connected TRBV20-1 to TRBJ1-2, with no confidently assigned D gene. Here the sequenced sample was PBMCs from blood, taken roughly 46 days after vaccination. Read as DNA, the sequence is TGCAGTGCTAGAGGTCTCTGGTCGGCTTCTGGCTACACCTTC. Its protein is CSARGLWSASGYTF.